This T cell receptor beta chain was sequenced during a study of blood T cell repertoires in COVID-19. Study background: The study drew acute and convalescent COVID-19 samples from the United States, Italy and Spain. The cDNA or gDNA used as material had been derived from T cells, B-cell-depleted T cells, or PBMCs.

In the original processing: By means of reference gene primer amplification, nucleated cell counts were estimated. TCRdb keeps only in-frame clones here, not all; method: immunoSEQ multiplex PCR. For V, J and clone size, that table is used; D and trimming come from the DNA. The sample records about 160,000 clones, 85% to 95% being singletons. The J segment lost 3 bases and the V segment lost 5 bases, leaving 6 bases of the junction unmatched. The germline gives CDR1 PRHDT, CDR2 FYEKMQ (reference sequence). This CDR3 is built from 15 residues. V and J are TRBV13 and TRBJ2-2, with 7 nucleotides matching TRBD1. This sequence was found in a woman in her forties or fifties with acute or convalescent COVID-19. Material for sequencing was peripheral blood. CDR3 residues: CASSAGQAYTGELFF. CDR3 nucleotide sequence: TGTGCCAGCAGCGCAGGACAGGCGTACACCGGGGAGCTGTTTTTT.